Presented here are 15 T cell receptor beta chains from one specimen sequenced in a study of radiotherapy plus CTLA-4 blockade in lung cancer. Sequencing used immunoSEQ multiplex PCR; TCRdb keeps in-frame clones, though not all of them. The sample has 15,000 or so clones; 65% to 75% are singletons. Sample: peripheral blood, taken from a patient treated with radiotherapy plus ipilimumab. The receptors were sampled from a human donor with non-small cell lung cancer whose response to radiotherapy plus ipilimumab could not be evaluated.

The chain combines TRBV7-2 with TRBJ1-2; TRBD1 aligns across 8 bases. The CDR3 length is 14 residues. J lost 4 bases, V lost 1 base, and 2 bases had no gene match. The germline gives CDR1 SGHTA, CDR2 FQGNSA. CDR3 DNA: TGTGCCAGCAGCTTAGGAACAGGGGGCTATGGCTACACCTTC. This sequence encodes CASSLGTGGYGYTF.

This clone was seen a handful of times. The chain is built from TRBV19 and TRBJ1-2; D unclear. The CDR3 sequence is 11 residues long. The germline V and J ends were trimmed by 5 bases and 8 bases, with 9 bases remaining between them. Germline V lookup: CDR1 LNHDA, CDR2 SQIVND (reference sequence). CDR3 in DNA: TGTGCCAGTAGTCCAAACTGGGGCTACACCTTC. This codes for CASSPNWGYTF.

The rearrangement links TRBV4-2 to TRBJ1-1, with a weak D call TRBD1 (5 bases). V was clipped by 3 bases and J by 0 bases, with 11 bases between them. The CDR3 has 15 amino acids. The germline V gene encodes CDR1 LGHNA and CDR2 YNFKEQ. Here the CDR3 reads CASSHADSMNTEAFF. In nucleotides, the CDR3 is TGTGCCAGCAGCCACGCTGACAGTATGAACACTGAAGCTTTCTTT.

The V and J genes are TRBV5-1 and TRBJ2-2; TRBD1 might be the D (6 bases). The CDR3 has 15 amino acids. With 0 bases removed from V and 4 bases from J, the gap between germline ends came to 10 bases. Germline V gives CDR1 SGHRS, CDR2 YFSETQ. The CDR3 nucleotides read TGCGCCAGCAGCTTGGGCGGCAGGGGCACCGGGGAGCTGTTTTTT. It encodes CASSLGGRGTGELFF.

This clone has just one count. The V gene is TRBV5-1, the J gene TRBJ2-5; no firm D call. Trimming removed 5 bases from V and 1 base from J, with 3 bases in between. CDR1 is SGHRS and CDR2 is YFSETQ in the germline V gene. The CDR3 consists of 11 residues. CDR3 residues: CASRAQETQYF. The CDR3 DNA sequence: TGCGCCAGCAGGGCCCAAGAGACCCAGTACTTC. Filled out from reference TRBV5-1 and TRBJ2-5, the complete variable domain reads KAGVTQTPRYLIKTRGQQVTLSCSPISGHRSVSWYQQTPGQGLQFLFEYFSETQRNKGNFPGRFSGRQFSNSRSEMNVSTLELGDSALYLCASRAQETQYFGPGTRLLVL.

Relative to its sample, this clone is medium-sized. V gene TRBV30 combines with J gene TRBJ2-3, with 11 bases identical to TRBD2. The V and J ends lost 3 bases and 3 bases, in that order; junction bases with no gene match: 2. The CDR3 loop spans 14 amino acids. The V gene's germline CDR1 is GTSNPN and CDR2 SVGIG (reference sequence). CDR3 residues: CAWSLAGGTDTQYF. CDR3 DNA sequence: TGTGCCTGGAGCCTAGCGGGGGGAACAGATACGCAGTATTTT.

The sample holds a few counts of this clone. CDR3 DNA: TGTGCCAGCACCCCCGGAGTGAACTATGGCTACACCTTC. Its protein is CASTPGVNYGYTF. V and J are TRBV6-6 and TRBJ1-2, with D unclear. Germline CDR1 MNHNY, CDR2 SVGAGI (reference sequence). CDR3 length: 13 residues. V was shortened by 7 bases and J by 2 bases, with 11 bases between the two germline ends.

This clone was counted ten times or more. J is TRBJ2-7 and V is TRBV5-6; the D gene is possibly TRBD1 (8 bases). The germline V gene encodes CDR1 SGHDT and CDR2 YYEEEE. V was shortened by 4 bases and J by 7 bases, with 15 bases between the two germline ends. This CDR3 contains 13 residues. CDR3 bases: TGTGCCAGCAGCAGGGACAGGACTAGTGAGCAGTACTTC. This encodes CASSRDRTSEQYF.

This chain links TRBV5-5 with TRBJ1-1, with D perhaps TRBD1 (5 bases). This CDR3 comprises 14 residues. With 5 bases removed from V and 7 bases from J, the gap between germline ends came to 18 bases. Germline CDR1 SGHKS, CDR2 YYEKEE (reference sequence). The CDR3 region has the DNA TGTGCCAGCAGGCCGGGACTGGGGTCGGGTGAAGCTTTCTTT. It translates to CASRPGLGSGEAFF.

In its sample, this clone was seen a few times. The chain couples TRBV6-5 to TRBJ2-3; D is ambiguous. CDR3 size: 15 residues. Per the germline V gene, CDR1 is MNHEY and CDR2 is SVGAGI. Trimming shortened V by 0 bases and J by 0 bases, and 7 bases separated the two germline ends. This CDR3 reads CASSYSQSSTDTQYF. CDR3 sequence (DNA): TGTGCCAGCAGTTACTCGCAGTCTAGCACAGATACGCAGTATTTT.

The chain links TRBV7-2 to TRBJ1-6, with D uncertain. This CDR3 is 13 amino acids long. Trimming shortened V by 5 bases and J by 7 bases, and 9 bases separated the two germline ends. CDR1 and CDR2 (germline): SGHTA, FQGNSA. CDR3 region: CASSPWENSPLHF. For the CDR3, the DNA is TGTGCCAGCAGCCCTTGGGAGAATTCACCCCTCCACTTT.

This chain uses TRBV19 with TRBJ1-6; no firm D call. Germline V CDR1 and CDR2: LNHDA, SQIVND (reference sequence). The CDR3 spans 15 residues. V lost 5 bases, J lost 5 bases, and 13 bases lay in between. The CDR3 bases are TGTGCCAGTAGTGTGGGCATCTATGATAATTCACCCCTCCACTTT. Translation: CASSVGIYDNSPLHF.

The chain links TRBV7-9 to TRBJ2-5; possibly TRBD2 for D (5 bases). CDR1 SEHNR and CDR2 FQNEAQ come from the germline V gene (reference sequence). This CDR3 region has 14 residues. Trimming shortened V by 6 bases and J by 1 base, and 12 bases separated the two germline ends. CDR3 amino acids: CASRKRGPQETQYF. CDR3 DNA sequence: TGTGCCAGCAGGAAACGGGGTCCCCAAGAGACCCAGTACTTC.

The rearrangement joins TRBV27 to TRBJ1-1; D remains ambiguous. With 1 base removed from V and 1 base from J, the gap between germline ends came to 4 bases. Germline values: CDR1 MNHEY, CDR2 SMNVEV (reference sequence). The CDR3 loop spans 13 amino acids. In DNA, the CDR3 is TGTGCCAGCAGTTTATACAGGAACACTGAAGCTTTCTTT. It yields the protein CASSLYRNTEAFF.

The CDR3 is CASLEELVRTDTQYF. In DNA form, the CDR3 reads TGTGCCAGCCTTGAGGAACTAGTTCGGACAGATACGCAGTATTTT. The V and J genes are TRBV6-1 and TRBJ2-3, with D possibly matching TRBD2 (5 bases). The germline V gene encodes CDR1 MNHNS and CDR2 SASEGT. The CDR3 spans 15 residues. V dropped 8 bases and J dropped 3 bases, with 18 bases sitting between them.